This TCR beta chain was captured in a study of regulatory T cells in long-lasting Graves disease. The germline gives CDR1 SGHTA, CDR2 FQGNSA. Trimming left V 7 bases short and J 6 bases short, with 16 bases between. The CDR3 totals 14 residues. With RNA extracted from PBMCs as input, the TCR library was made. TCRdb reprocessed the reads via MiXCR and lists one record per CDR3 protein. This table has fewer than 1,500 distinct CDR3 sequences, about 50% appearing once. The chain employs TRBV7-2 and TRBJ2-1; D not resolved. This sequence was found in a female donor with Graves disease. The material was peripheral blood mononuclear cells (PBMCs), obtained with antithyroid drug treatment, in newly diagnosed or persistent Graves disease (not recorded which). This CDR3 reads CASKPLGPTNEQFF. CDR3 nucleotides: TGTGCCAGCAAGCCCTTAGGGCCCACCAATGAGCAGTTCTTC.